This T cell receptor beta chain was obtained from a study of shared clonotypes between healthy human individuals. The germline V gene encodes CDR1 LNHDA and CDR2 SQIVND (reference sequence). The CDR3 contains 15 residues. J lost 5 bases, V lost 8 bases, and 7 bases had no gene match. Approximately 210 ng DNA, 30,000 or so T cell genomes, went into each sorted-subset replicate PCR. Method: immunoSEQ multiplex PCR; TCRdb's copy keeps in-frame clones and lacks some. The sample includes nearly 1 million clones, over 60% seen only once; the top ten take approximately 1.5%. This rearrangement joins TRBV19 to TRBJ2-2, with 11 bases lining up with TRBD2. Sequencing was carried out using memory CD4+ T cells sorted from blood. Stated subset: CD45RA-negative fraction. The clonotype originates from a young man in good health. CDR3 nucleotide sequence: TGTGCCAGTGGGACGGGACTAGCGGTTACCGGGGAGCTGTTTTTT. Its protein product is CASGTGLAVTGELFF. The full variable domain, with the rest looked up from reference TRBV19 and TRBJ2-2, is DGGITQSPKYLFRKEGQNVTLSCEQNLNHDAMYWYRQDPGQGLRLIYYSQIVNDFQKGDIAEGYSVSREKKESFPLTVTSAQKNPTAFYLCASGTGLAVTGELFFGEGSRLTVL.